Described below is a single T cell receptor (beta chain) sequence and its context. Its antigen is unknown. Base qualities were left out, and no much larger clone turns up one base away. TCRbeta CDR3 regions were amplified from genomic DNA using the immunoSEQ Assay, a bias-controlled multiplex PCR. Concerning the study's data processing: Within the assay, amplification of reference gene primers was used to estimate how many nucleated cells each sample contained. To quantify the absolute abundance of each unique TCRbeta CDR3 rearrangement, sequence reads were collapsed and filtered. For each sample, productive Simpson clonality was calculated as the square root of Simpson's diversity index over productive rearrangements. Not all clones reach the TCRdb copy of this immuneACCESS table, which keeps in-frame sequences only. Checked studies attribute under half of the gap to unresolved V genes and leave the rest unexplained. The DNA was the basis for D and trimming; V, J and clone size are from that table. This sample has 150,000 or so clones in its table, and around 89% of those were observed once. The ten largest clones add up to 5% to 8.5% of the sample.

This sample stems from a study of blood T cell repertoires in COVID-19 (dated by TCRdb to about 2020). Describing the broader study: Samples covering the acute and convalescent phases of COVID-19 were provided by collaborators in the United States, Italy and Spain. The prospective study material was composed of cDNA or gDNA derived from T cells, B-cell-depleted T cells, or PBMCs. The dataset comprised deeply sampled blood TCRbeta repertoires from subjects exposed to, actively infected with, or recovered from COVID-19. The repertoires were made available in a free public database intended to serve as a resource for research on the immune response to SARS-CoV-2. Samples came from the ongoing ImmuneRACE study (first 160 participants) plus 1,254 subjects from 6 global collaborators. Nearly every sample came with metadata listing a de-identified subject ID, COVID-19 status, age in years and sex. Where HLA class I and class II types were available, the types were taken from metadata supplied by the sample provider, not from assay-based typing.

The study at large found these results: The amount of clinical and demographic metadata varied by source and participant and was provided uncurated.

In the prospective study, participants were roughly 18 to 95 years old, resided in about two dozen geographic areas of the United States, and were enrolled through a virtual design. In the prospective study, participants were assigned to cohorts based on the clinical history participants reported in a screening survey and a study questionnaire. ImmuneRACE Cohort 3 recovered participants were defined by two consecutive negative NP/OP PCR tests, healthcare professional clearance, or symptom resolution. In the prospective study, whole blood, serum and a nasopharyngeal or oropharyngeal swab were collected from each participant by mobile phlebotomists. Prospective study participants could optionally give additional blood draws and questionnaires over an approximately 2-month period. Before DNA extraction, blood samples from the prospective study were shipped at room temperature or frozen. The CDR3 covers 15 residues, taking in both the cysteine and the phenylalanine. Just CDR3 DNA is preserved here, 45 bases in frame from base 1. The germline ends are 7 bases apart after V is trimmed by 1 base and J by 0 bases. CDR1 SGHTA and CDR2 FQGTGA were looked up in the germline V gene.

The sequence was obtained from a woman between 45 and 60 years old who had recovered from COVID-19. The chain is assembled from TRBV7-3 and TRBJ2-1; the D gene assignment is ambiguous. The sequencing input was PBMCs or T cells enriched from blood (not recorded which). The CDR3 protein is CASSLITSSYNEQFF. The DNA reads as follows: TGTGCCAGCAGCTTAATTACAAGCTCCTACAATGAGCAGTTCTTC.